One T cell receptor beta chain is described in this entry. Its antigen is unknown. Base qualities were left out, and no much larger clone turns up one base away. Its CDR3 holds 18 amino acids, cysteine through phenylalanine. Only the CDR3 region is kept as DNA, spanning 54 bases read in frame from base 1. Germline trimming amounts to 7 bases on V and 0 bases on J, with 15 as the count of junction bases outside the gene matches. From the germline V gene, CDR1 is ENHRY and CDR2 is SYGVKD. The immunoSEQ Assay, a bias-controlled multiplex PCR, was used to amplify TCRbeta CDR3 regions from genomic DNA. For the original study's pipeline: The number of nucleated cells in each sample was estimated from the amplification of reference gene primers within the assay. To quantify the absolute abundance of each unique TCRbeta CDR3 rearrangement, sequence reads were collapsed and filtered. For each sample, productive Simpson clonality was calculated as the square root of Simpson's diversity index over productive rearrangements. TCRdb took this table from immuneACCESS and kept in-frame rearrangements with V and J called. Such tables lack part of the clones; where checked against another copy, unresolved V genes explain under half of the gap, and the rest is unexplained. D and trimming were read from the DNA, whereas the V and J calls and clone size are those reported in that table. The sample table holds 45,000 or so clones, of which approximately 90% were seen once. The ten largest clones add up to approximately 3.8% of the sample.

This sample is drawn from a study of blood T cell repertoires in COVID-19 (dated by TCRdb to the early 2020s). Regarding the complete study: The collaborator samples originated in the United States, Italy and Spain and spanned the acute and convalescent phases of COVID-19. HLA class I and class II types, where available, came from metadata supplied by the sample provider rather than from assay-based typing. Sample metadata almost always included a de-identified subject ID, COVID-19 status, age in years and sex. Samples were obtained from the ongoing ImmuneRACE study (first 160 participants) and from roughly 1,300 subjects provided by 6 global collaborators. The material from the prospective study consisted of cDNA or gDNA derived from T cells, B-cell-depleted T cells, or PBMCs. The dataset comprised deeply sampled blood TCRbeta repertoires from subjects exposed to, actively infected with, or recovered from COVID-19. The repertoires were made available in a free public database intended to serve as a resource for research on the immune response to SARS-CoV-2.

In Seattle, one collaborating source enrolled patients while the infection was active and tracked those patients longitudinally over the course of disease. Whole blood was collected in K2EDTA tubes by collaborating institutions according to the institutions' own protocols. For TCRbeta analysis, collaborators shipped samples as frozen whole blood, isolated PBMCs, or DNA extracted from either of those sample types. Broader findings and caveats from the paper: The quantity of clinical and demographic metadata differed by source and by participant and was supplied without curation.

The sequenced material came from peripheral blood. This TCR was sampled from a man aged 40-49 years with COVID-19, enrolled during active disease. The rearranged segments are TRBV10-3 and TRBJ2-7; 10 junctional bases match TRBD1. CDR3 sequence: CAITNGGQGTPSSYEQYF. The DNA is TGTGCCATCACCAATGGGGGACAGGGGACCCCGAGCTCCTACGAGCAGTACTTC.